These T cell receptor beta chains were read from a single sample in a study of blood T cell repertoires in COVID-19. Data came from immunoSEQ multiplex PCR; TCRdb stores just in-frame clones and leaves some out. The sample carries 150,000 or so clones, approximately 79% recorded once. The specimen sequenced was peripheral blood. The source of these receptors is a woman older than 75 with acute or convalescent COVID-19. The CDR3 runs from the conserved cysteine through the conserved F or W. The D gene is left open where the match is weak. The size field is filled for only some rows; it gives once, few, many or a size class.

TRBJ2-1,TRBD2,-,TRBV5-1,TGCGCCAGCAGCTTTAGCGGGGGCCACAATGAGCAGTTCTTC,CASSFSGGHNEQFF
TRBJ1-3,-,-,TRBV3-1/TRBV3-2,TGTGCCAGCAGCTATACAGGGTTATCAGGAAACACCATATATTTT,CASSYTGLSGNTIYF
TRBJ1-2,-,-,TRBV28,TGTGCCAGCAGTTTGGGGGGGGTAGCTAACTATGGCTACACCTTC,CASSLGGVANYGYTF
TRBJ2-2,TRBD2,-,TRBV27,TGTGCCAGCAGTCCAAGCGGGAGAGGCACCGGGGAGCTGTTTTTT,CASSPSGRGTGELFF
TRBJ1-5,TRBD1,once,TRBV19,TGTGCCAGTAGTAGACAGGGGTTTGTTCAGCCCCAGCATTTT,CASSRQGFVQPQHF
TRBJ2-2,-,-,TRBV10-3,TGTGCCGCCCTCGGGGCCGGGGAGCTGTTTTTT,CAALGAGELFF
TRBJ1-4,-,-,TRBV5-4,TGTGCCAGCAGCTTGACAGTCACTAATGAAAAACTGTTTTTT,CASSLTVTNEKLFF
TRBJ1-2,-,-,TRBV5-1,TGCGCCAGCAGCTTGGCCAGGGCGCCATATGGCTACACCTTC,CASSLARAPYGYTF
TRBJ1-2,-,-,TRBV7-3,TGTGCCAGCAGCCTTCAGGCGGGGGATGGCTACACCTTC,CASSLQAGDGYTF
TRBJ1-1,TRBD1,-,TRBV7-3,TGTGCCAGCAGCGCCGGGACAGAGAACACTGAAGCTTTCTTT,CASSAGTENTEAFF
TRBJ1-5,-,-,TRBV7-2,TGTGCCAGCAGCTCCTCTTTTTCTCAGCCCCAGCATTTT,CASSSSFSQPQHF
TRBJ2-1,-,-,TRBV19,TGTGCCAGTAGTATCCCCCCATTGGCGGGGGCGTCGGATGAGCAGTTCTTC,CASSIPPLAGASDEQFF
TRBJ1-5,TRBD1,-,TRBV7-8,TGTGCCAGCAGCCAATTCCCGGGACAGGGAAGGACATTAAGCAATCAGCCCCAGCATTTT,CASSQFPGQGRTLSNQPQHF
TRBJ1-4,TRBD1,many,TRBV11-2,TGTGCCAGCAGCACGCAGACAGGGAGTGACTCTAATGAAAAACTGTTTTTT,CASSTQTGSDSNEKLFF
TRBJ2-3,-,-,TRBV7-9,TGTGCCAGCAGATTCGGAGTCACAGATACGCAGTATTTT,CASRFGVTDTQYF
TRBJ1-5,TRBD1,-,TRBV27,TGTGCCAGCAGTCCAGGGGGATTTTCGGGACAGCCCCAGCATTTT,CASSPGGFSGQPQHF
TRBJ2-3,TRBD1,once,TRBV7-9,TGTGCCAGCACCGAAACCTACAGGATGTCAGACAGGGTTGGAACAGATACGCAGTATTTT,CASTETYRMSDRVGTDTQYF
TRBJ2-3,TRBD2,-,TRBV15,TGTGCCACCAGCACCGGGACTAGTCGGATCGAGGCGCAGTATTTT,CATSTGTSRIEAQYF
TRBJ2-7,-,-,TRBV12-3/TRBV12-4,TGTGCCAGCAGCAACTCCTACGAGCAGTACTTC,CASSNSYEQYF
TRBJ2-7,TRBD1,few,TRBV5-1,TGCGCCAGCAGCGTAGACAGGGCCGCGTCGAGGGAGCAGTACTTC,CASSVDRAASREQYF
TRBJ1-3,-,-,TRBV7-2,TGTGCCAGCAGCTTAGGGGACGCAGGGGCGGGAAACACCATATATTTT,CASSLGDAGAGNTIYF
TRBJ1-3,-,once,TRBV7-4,TGTGCCAGCAGCCTTACGAGCTCTGGAAACACCATATATTTT,CASSLTSSGNTIYF
TRBJ2-2,TRBD2,-,TRBV9,TGTGCCAGCAGCGCGCCCCCATCAGCGGGAGTTGCCGGGGAGCTGTTTTTT,CASSAPPSAGVAGELFF
TRBJ2-3,-,-,TRBV2,TGTGCCAGCAGTGCTCAGGGAACAGATACGCAGTATTTT,CASSAQGTDTQYF
TRBJ1-5,TRBD1,-,TRBV15,TGTGCCACCAGCCGGACAGGGTTTGGGAATCAGCCCCAGCATTTT,CATSRTGFGNQPQHF
TRBJ1-1,TRBD1,few,TRBV19,TGTGCCAGTATCCGGCAGGGGGGTTGGGGCACTGAAGCTTTCTTT,CASIRQGGWGTEAFF
TRBJ1-2,-,-,TRBV29-1,TGCAGCGTAACAGACCCTAACTATGGCTACACCTTC,CSVTDPNYGYTF
TRBJ2-3,TRBD2,-,TRBV7-9,TGTGCCAGCAGCTTAGCGACTAGCGGGAGTAGGACAGATACGCAGTATTTT,CASSLATSGSRTDTQYF
TRBJ2-7,TRBD2,-,TRBV27,TGTGCCAGCAGGCCCCTAGCGGGAGGGCTCCGGTACGAGCAGTACTTC,CASRPLAGGLRYEQYF
TRBJ2-5,-,-,TRBV4-1,TGCGCCAGCAGCCAACCGGCGCGGGAGACCCAGTACTTC,CASSQPARETQYF
TRBJ2-3,TRBD2,-,TRBV6-5,TGTGCCAGCAGTTTTAGCGGGCGCACAGATACGCAGTATTTT,CASSFSGRTDTQYF
TRBJ2-1,TRBD1,-,TRBV6-2/TRBV6-3,TGTGCCAGCAGCTCACCGTGGGACAGTGAATACAATGAGCAGTTCTTC,CASSSPWDSEYNEQFF
TRBJ2-2,TRBD2,-,TRBV9,TGTGCCAGCAGCGTAAATCCTAGCGGGGGAACCGGGGAGCTGTTTTTT,CASSVNPSGGTGELFF
TRBJ1-5,-,-,TRBV7-2,TGTGCCAGCAGCTTAGCGAAGGGAGGCAATCAGCCCCAGCATTTT,CASSLAKGGNQPQHF
TRBJ2-3,TRBD2,-,TRBV18,TGTGCCAGCTCACCTGAAATAGCGGGAAGCACAGATACGCAGTATTTT,CASSPEIAGSTDTQYF
TRBJ2-3,TRBD2,-,TRBV30,TGTGCCCGCGCTAGCGGGGGGGCCGCAGATACGCAGTATTTT,CARASGGAADTQYF
TRBJ1-4,TRBD1,once,TRBV2,TGTGCCAGCAGTGAGGGACAGGGGGTTCGCGGAAAACTGTTTTTT,CASSEGQGVRGKLFF
TRBJ2-7,-,-,TRBV10-2,TGCGCCAGCAGTGAGTCACTAGTCTCTTCCTACGAGCAGTACTTC,CASSESLVSSYEQYF
TRBJ1-2,-,-,TRBV2,TGTGCCAGCAGTGATTGGAGACGAAGTGTCTCCTATGGCTACACCTTC,CASSDWRRSVSYGYTF
TRBJ2-1,TRBD2,-,TRBV15,TGTGCCACCAGCAGAGGGAGCCTAGCGGGAGGAAAGGACAATGAGCAGTTCTTC,CATSRGSLAGGKDNEQFF
TRBJ2-1,TRBD2,once,TRBV10-1,TGCGCCAGCAGCGGGACTAGCAGACCTCAGTTCTTC,CASSGTSRPQFF
TRBJ1-5,TRBD1,-,TRBV19,TGTGCCAGTAGAAGAGGACAGGGCGGTCAGCCCCAGCATTTT,CASRRGQGGQPQHF
TRBJ1-4,TRBD1,-,TRBV11-1,TGTGCCAGCAGCTTATTCAGGGGGAATGAAAAACTGTTTTTT,CASSLFRGNEKLFF
TRBJ2-1,TRBD2,once,TRBV4-2,TGTGCCAGCAGCCAAGGCGGGACTAGCGGCTACAATGAGCAGTTCTTC,CASSQGGTSGYNEQFF
TRBJ2-7,TRBD1,-,TRBV19,TGTGCCAGTAGTGGACAGGGAGGTTCCTACGAGCAGTACTTC,CASSGQGGSYEQYF
TRBJ1-1,TRBD1,-,TRBV15,TGTGCCACCAGCAAGGGACAGACTATTGAAGCTTTCTTT,CATSKGQTIEAFF
TRBJ2-5,-,-,TRBV19,TGTGCCAGTAGCCAATCAGGGCGGCGGGAGACCCAGTACTTC,CASSQSGRRETQYF
TRBJ2-3,-,-,TRBV25-1,TGTGCCAGCAGTGAATCGTACACAGATACGCAGTATTTT,CASSESYTDTQYF
TRBJ2-2,-,-,TRBV6-6,TGTGCCAGCAGTTACTCGGGAGGAGCCACCGGGGAGCTGTTTTTT,CASSYSGGATGELFF
TRBJ1-6,-,-,TRBV19,TGTGCCAGTAGTCAATCGTGGGAGGGGATTTCACCCCTCCACTTT,CASSQSWEGISPLHF
TRBJ1-5,-,-,TRBV7-2,TGTGCCAGCAGCTTTCGGTTCAATCAGCCCCAGCATTTT,CASSFRFNQPQHF
TRBJ2-1,TRBD1,few,TRBV6-6,TGTGCCAGCAGTAGACAGGGCAATGAGCAGTTCTTC,CASSRQGNEQFF